Presented here are 2 T cell receptor beta chains from one specimen sequenced in a study of blood T cell repertoires in COVID-19 (dated by TCRdb to the early 2020s). Receptor amplification or capture employed the immunoSEQ multiplex PCR assay. TCRdb took over this immuneACCESS table, retaining in-frame rearrangements with V and J assigned. Such tables are incomplete; in checked studies, under half of the missing clones stem from an unresolved V gene, and the remainder is unexplained. This sample lists hundreds of thousands of clones; around 88% were detected once. 3% to 4% of the sample is taken by the ten largest. The sequencing input was PBMCs or T cells enriched from blood (not recorded which). The receptors come from a woman aged 40 to 50 with acute COVID-19.

This chain links TRBV29-1 with TRBJ2-7; TRBD1 aligns across 8 bases. V lost 6 bases, J lost 2 bases, and 9 bases stayed unmatched. The CDR3 has 14 amino acids. Germline V gives CDR1 SQVTM, CDR2 ANQGSEA. In DNA form, the CDR3 reads TGCAGCGTCACCGACAGGGGTGGCCCCTACGAGCAGTACTTC. This sequence encodes CSVTDRGGPYEQYF.

The chain is built from TRBV5-1 and TRBJ2-1; D gene ambiguous. CDR3 length equals 14 residues. From germline, CDR1 is SGHRS and CDR2 YFSETQ. Trimming left V 0 bases short and J 7 bases short, with 11 bases between. The CDR3 protein is CASSLDGVGNEQFF. Written as DNA, the CDR3 is TGCGCCAGCAGCTTGGATGGAGTTGGGAATGAGCAGTTCTTC.